These T cell receptor beta chains were read from a single sample in a study of blood T cell repertoires in COVID-19. Using immunoSEQ multiplex PCR, the repertoire was profiled, and TCRdb retains in-frame clones only, with some absent. In the table there are around 270,000 clones, roughly 88% of which are singletons. Sequences were obtained from peripheral blood. These receptors all stem from a human donor with COVID-19, enrolled during active disease. The donor label of this sample is uncertain. Each CDR3 is given with its conserved first and last residue. Fields, in order: J gene, D gene, V gene, clone size, CDR3 protein, CDR3 DNA. The D gene is left open where the match is weak. A row's size may be missing; if present it is once, few, many or a size class.

j_call: TRBJ1-1; d_call: TRBD1; v_call: TRBV6-4; clone_size: -; cdr3_aa: CASSDPRQGMAFF; cdr3_nt: TGTGCCAGCAGTGACCCTAGACAGGGGATGGCTTTCTTT
j_call: TRBJ1-5; d_call: TRBD1; v_call: TRBV2; clone_size: -; cdr3_aa: CASSSGGLQPQHF; cdr3_nt: TGTGCCAGCAGTTCAGGGGGCCTTCAGCCCCAGCATTTT
j_call: TRBJ2-7; d_call: -; v_call: TRBV7-8; clone_size: -; cdr3_aa: CASSLARVSSYEQYF; cdr3_nt: TGTGCCAGCAGCTTAGCGCGGGTGAGCTCCTACGAGCAGTACTTC
j_call: TRBJ1-1; d_call: TRBD1; v_call: TRBV7-8; clone_size: -; cdr3_aa: CASIGQGGALVSEAFF; cdr3_nt: TGTGCCAGTATCGGACAGGGGGGCGCACTGGTCTCTGAAGCTTTCTTT
j_call: TRBJ2-5; d_call: -; v_call: TRBV30; clone_size: few; cdr3_aa: CAWSWARVGETQYF; cdr3_nt: TGTGCCTGGAGTTGGGCCAGGGTGGGGGAGACCCAGTACTTC
j_call: TRBJ1-1; d_call: -; v_call: TRBV5-6; clone_size: few; cdr3_aa: CASSLLLQGTATEAFF; cdr3_nt: TGTGCCAGCAGCTTGTTGTTGCAGGGGACGGCTACTGAAGCTTTCTTT
j_call: TRBJ1-4; d_call: -; v_call: TRBV19; clone_size: -; cdr3_aa: CASSEEATNEKLFF; cdr3_nt: TGTGCCAGTAGTGAGGAAGCAACTAATGAAAAACTGTTTTTT
j_call: TRBJ1-6; d_call: -; v_call: TRBV3-1/TRBV3-2; clone_size: -; cdr3_aa: CASSQRGINSPLHF; cdr3_nt: TGTGCCAGCAGCCAACGAGGGATTAATTCACCCCTCCACTTT
j_call: TRBJ2-5; d_call: -; v_call: TRBV11-2; clone_size: -; cdr3_aa: CASSLAPGTEYF; cdr3_nt: TGTGCCAGCAGCTTAGCCCCGGGAACGGAGTACTTC
j_call: TRBJ1-2; d_call: -; v_call: TRBV18; clone_size: -; cdr3_aa: CASSAYSDSSGGYTF; cdr3_nt: TGTGCCAGCTCGGCATATTCGGACAGCTCTGGTGGCTACACCTTC
j_call: TRBJ2-6; d_call: TRBD1; v_call: TRBV10-3; clone_size: -; cdr3_aa: CATTDRGYGANVLTF; cdr3_nt: TGTGCCACCACGGACAGGGGTTACGGGGCCAACGTCCTGACTTTC
j_call: TRBJ2-7; d_call: TRBD2; v_call: TRBV11-2; clone_size: -; cdr3_aa: CASSLDLLAGARAQYF; cdr3_nt: TGTGCCAGCAGCTTAGATCTACTAGCGGGAGCCAGGGCGCAGTACTTC
j_call: TRBJ2-3; d_call: TRBD1; v_call: TRBV19; clone_size: -; cdr3_aa: CASSTGTGVADTQYF; cdr3_nt: TGTGCCAGTAGTACCGGGACAGGGGTCGCAGATACGCAGTATTTT
j_call: TRBJ1-4; d_call: -; v_call: TRBV28; clone_size: -; cdr3_aa: CASSLPGASLNEKLFF; cdr3_nt: TGTGCCAGCAGTTTGCCAGGGGCCTCTCTTAATGAAAAACTGTTTTTT
j_call: TRBJ2-3; d_call: TRBD2; v_call: TRBV15; clone_size: -; cdr3_aa: CATSRDYASGSTDTQYF; cdr3_nt: TGTGCCACCAGCAGAGATTACGCTAGCGGGAGCACAGATACGCAGTATTTT
j_call: TRBJ2-1; d_call: -; v_call: TRBV7-9; clone_size: -; cdr3_aa: CASSLRVDYSEQFF; cdr3_nt: TGTGCCAGCAGCTTAAGAGTCGATTACAGTGAGCAGTTCTTC
j_call: TRBJ1-3; d_call: -; v_call: TRBV27; clone_size: -; cdr3_aa: CASSGTTSGNTIYF; cdr3_nt: TGTGCCAGCAGTGGGACAACCTCTGGAAACACCATATATTTT
j_call: TRBJ1-5; d_call: TRBD1; v_call: TRBV10-3; clone_size: -; cdr3_aa: CAISRTGDSNQPQHF; cdr3_nt: TGTGCCATCAGTAGGACAGGGGATAGCAATCAGCCCCAGCATTTT
j_call: TRBJ2-3; d_call: -; v_call: TRBV7-2; clone_size: -; cdr3_aa: CASSLDPLSTDTQYF; cdr3_nt: TGTGCCAGCAGCTTAGACCCACTAAGCACAGATACGCAGTATTTT
j_call: TRBJ1-1; d_call: TRBD1; v_call: TRBV28; clone_size: -; cdr3_aa: CASSGQGVPTAFF; cdr3_nt: TGTGCCAGCAGCGGACAGGGGGTCCCGACTGCTTTCTTT
j_call: TRBJ2-3; d_call: TRBD1; v_call: TRBV19; clone_size: -; cdr3_aa: CASSTERDRVTDTQYF; cdr3_nt: TGTGCCAGTAGTACGGAGAGGGACAGGGTGACAGATACGCAGTATTTT
j_call: TRBJ2-5; d_call: TRBD1; v_call: TRBV29-1; clone_size: -; cdr3_aa: CSAPVQGWETQYF; cdr3_nt: TGCAGCGCTCCGGTACAGGGGTGGGAGACCCAGTACTTC
j_call: TRBJ1-2; d_call: -; v_call: TRBV15; clone_size: -; cdr3_aa: CATSRVTTNYGYTF; cdr3_nt: TGTGCCACCAGCAGAGTCACTACTAACTATGGCTACACCTTC
j_call: TRBJ1-2; d_call: -; v_call: TRBV28; clone_size: -; cdr3_aa: CASSAPMTINYGYTF; cdr3_nt: TGTGCCAGCAGTGCACCCATGACTATTAACTATGGCTACACCTTC
j_call: TRBJ1-1; d_call: -; v_call: TRBV29-1; clone_size: -; cdr3_aa: CSVGGPMNTEAFF; cdr3_nt: TGCAGCGTGGGTGGGCCGATGAACACTGAAGCTTTCTTT
j_call: TRBJ2-1; d_call: TRBD1; v_call: TRBV18; clone_size: -; cdr3_aa: CASSPRDRVFYEQFF; cdr3_nt: TGTGCCAGCTCACCCCGGGACAGGGTGTTCTATGAGCAGTTCTTC
j_call: TRBJ2-1; d_call: TRBD2; v_call: TRBV28; clone_size: -; cdr3_aa: CASSLVAGAYNEQFF; cdr3_nt: TGTGCCAGCAGTTTAGTCGCGGGGGCCTACAATGAGCAGTTCTTC
j_call: TRBJ2-2; d_call: -; v_call: TRBV5-1; clone_size: -; cdr3_aa: CASSLARGTGELFF; cdr3_nt: TGCGCCAGCAGCTTGGCCCGGGGCACCGGGGAGCTGTTTTTT
j_call: TRBJ1-3; d_call: -; v_call: TRBV28; clone_size: -; cdr3_aa: CASSWLQGNTIYF; cdr3_nt: TGTGCCAGCAGTTGGTTACAGGGAAACACCATATATTTT
j_call: TRBJ2-6; d_call: -; v_call: TRBV7-2; clone_size: few; cdr3_aa: CASSLISSGANVLTF; cdr3_nt: TGTGCCAGCAGCTTAATTTCGTCTGGGGCCAACGTCCTGACTTTC
j_call: TRBJ1-1; d_call: -; v_call: TRBV11-2; clone_size: -; cdr3_aa: CASSPGVQNTEAFF; cdr3_nt: TGTGCCAGCAGCCCCGGGGTCCAGAACACTGAAGCTTTCTTT
j_call: TRBJ2-7; d_call: TRBD2; v_call: TRBV7-2; clone_size: -; cdr3_aa: CASRLAGGYNEQYF; cdr3_nt: TGTGCCAGCAGGTTAGCGGGAGGGTACAACGAGCAGTACTTC
j_call: TRBJ2-7; d_call: -; v_call: TRBV30; clone_size: -; cdr3_aa: CAWSPGLVTYEQYF; cdr3_nt: TGTGCCTGGAGTCCGGGTTTAGTAACCTACGAGCAGTACTTC
j_call: TRBJ2-3; d_call: -; v_call: TRBV9; clone_size: -; cdr3_aa: CASSPRGLPSFTDTQYF; cdr3_nt: TGTGCCAGCAGCCCCCGTGGGCTTCCGAGCTTCACAGATACGCAGTATTTT
j_call: TRBJ1-5; d_call: -; v_call: TRBV18; clone_size: -; cdr3_aa: CASSRGNGDQPQHF; cdr3_nt: TGTGCCAGCTCACGAGGGAACGGAGATCAGCCCCAGCATTTT
j_call: TRBJ2-2; d_call: TRBD1; v_call: TRBV27; clone_size: -; cdr3_aa: CASSSFGTENTGELFF; cdr3_nt: TGTGCCAGCAGTTCATTCGGGACAGAAAACACCGGGGAGCTGTTTTTT
j_call: TRBJ2-7; d_call: -; v_call: TRBV27; clone_size: -; cdr3_aa: CASSLKDAARGALGYEQYF; cdr3_nt: TGTGCCAGCAGTTTGAAAGACGCGGCCCGGGGGGCCTTGGGATACGAGCAGTACTTC
j_call: TRBJ1-2; d_call: -; v_call: TRBV30; clone_size: -; cdr3_aa: CAWSVRWGGYTF; cdr3_nt: TGTGCCTGGAGTGTAAGGTGGGGCGGCTACACCTTC
j_call: TRBJ1-5; d_call: -; v_call: TRBV28; clone_size: -; cdr3_aa: CASSDTLGGNQPQHF; cdr3_nt: TGTGCCAGCAGCGATACTCTAGGTGGCAATCAGCCCCAGCATTTT
j_call: TRBJ1-1; d_call: TRBD1; v_call: TRBV5-1; clone_size: -; cdr3_aa: CASSETGTGVTEAFF; cdr3_nt: TGCGCCAGCAGCGAAACCGGGACAGGGGTCACTGAAGCTTTCTTT
j_call: TRBJ1-3; d_call: -; v_call: TRBV6-1; clone_size: -; cdr3_aa: CASSEYIPGNTIYF; cdr3_nt: TGTGCCAGCAGTGAGTACATACCTGGAAACACCATATATTTT
j_call: TRBJ2-5; d_call: -; v_call: TRBV4-1; clone_size: -; cdr3_aa: CANSQYLPRETQYF; cdr3_nt: TGCGCCAACAGCCAATATTTGCCTAGAGAGACCCAGTACTTC
j_call: TRBJ1-4; d_call: TRBD1; v_call: TRBV30; clone_size: -; cdr3_aa: CAWSETGGDEKLFF; cdr3_nt: TGTGCCTGGAGTGAGACAGGGGGCGATGAAAAACTGTTTTTT
j_call: TRBJ1-2; d_call: -; v_call: TRBV6-5; clone_size: -; cdr3_aa: CASYGRAGGYTF; cdr3_nt: TGTGCCAGTTATGGCAGAGCGGGTGGCTACACCTTC
j_call: TRBJ2-2; d_call: TRBD2; v_call: TRBV6-5; clone_size: -; cdr3_aa: CASSYFGRANTGELFF; cdr3_nt: TGTGCCAGCAGTTACTTTGGGAGGGCCAACACCGGGGAGCTGTTTTTT
j_call: TRBJ2-7; d_call: TRBD1; v_call: TRBV7-9; clone_size: -; cdr3_aa: CASSPVGQGYEQYF; cdr3_nt: TGTGCCAGCAGCCCTGTGGGACAGGGCTACGAGCAGTACTTC
j_call: TRBJ2-2; d_call: TRBD1; v_call: TRBV19; clone_size: -; cdr3_aa: CASSVTGLITGELFF; cdr3_nt: TGTGCCAGTAGTGTGACAGGGCTAATAACCGGGGAGCTGTTTTTT
j_call: TRBJ1-1; d_call: -; v_call: TRBV19; clone_size: -; cdr3_aa: CASSRGTTLNTEAFF; cdr3_nt: TGTGCCAGTAGTCGTGGGACAACTTTGAACACTGAAGCTTTCTTT
j_call: TRBJ2-7; d_call: TRBD1; v_call: TRBV4-2; clone_size: -; cdr3_aa: CASSQGQATSYEQYF; cdr3_nt: TGTGCCAGCAGCCAGGGACAGGCGACTTCCTACGAGCAGTACTTC
j_call: TRBJ1-2; d_call: TRBD1; v_call: TRBV13; clone_size: -; cdr3_aa: CASSLGLGTGEGDGYTF; cdr3_nt: TGTGCCAGCAGCTTAGGCCTGGGGACAGGGGAAGGGGACGGCTACACCTTC
j_call: TRBJ2-3; d_call: -; v_call: TRBV7-2; clone_size: -; cdr3_aa: CASSPATDTQYF; cdr3_nt: TGTGCCAGCAGCCCCGCGACAGATACGCAGTATTTT
j_call: TRBJ1-3; d_call: -; v_call: TRBV7-2; clone_size: -; cdr3_aa: CASSLVGFRGGNTIYF; cdr3_nt: TGTGCCAGCAGCTTAGTGGGGTTCAGGGGTGGAAACACCATATATTTT
j_call: TRBJ2-1; d_call: TRBD2; v_call: TRBV7-2; clone_size: -; cdr3_aa: CASSPIAGGRDEQFF; cdr3_nt: TGTGCCAGCAGCCCAATAGCGGGAGGCCGGGATGAGCAGTTCTTC